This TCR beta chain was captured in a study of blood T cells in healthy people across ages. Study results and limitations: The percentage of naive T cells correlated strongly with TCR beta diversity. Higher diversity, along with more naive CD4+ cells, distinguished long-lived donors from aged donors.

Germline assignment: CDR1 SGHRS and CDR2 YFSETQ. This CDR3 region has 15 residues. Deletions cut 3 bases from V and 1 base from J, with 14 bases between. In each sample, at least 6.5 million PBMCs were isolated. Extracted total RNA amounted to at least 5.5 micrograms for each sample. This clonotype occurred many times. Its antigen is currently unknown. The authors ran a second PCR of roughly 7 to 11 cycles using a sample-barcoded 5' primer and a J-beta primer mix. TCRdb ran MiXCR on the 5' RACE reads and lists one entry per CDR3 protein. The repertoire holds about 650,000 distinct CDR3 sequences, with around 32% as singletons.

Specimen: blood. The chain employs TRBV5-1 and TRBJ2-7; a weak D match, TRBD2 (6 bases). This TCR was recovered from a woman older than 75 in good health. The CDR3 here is CASSSPAGKSYEQYF. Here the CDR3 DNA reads TGCGCCAGCAGCTCCCCCGCGGGGAAGTCCTACGAGCAGTACTTC.